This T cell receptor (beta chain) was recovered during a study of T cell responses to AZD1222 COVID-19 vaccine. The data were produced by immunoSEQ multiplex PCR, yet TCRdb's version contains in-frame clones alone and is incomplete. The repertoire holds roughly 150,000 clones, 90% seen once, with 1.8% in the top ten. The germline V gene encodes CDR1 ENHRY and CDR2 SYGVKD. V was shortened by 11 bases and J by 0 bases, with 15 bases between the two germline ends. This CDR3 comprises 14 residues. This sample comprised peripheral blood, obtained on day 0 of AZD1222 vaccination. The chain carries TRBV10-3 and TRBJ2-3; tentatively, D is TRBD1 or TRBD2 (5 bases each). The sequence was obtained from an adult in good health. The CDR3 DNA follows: TGTGCCGTGGCCGGGACCACTAGCACAGATACGCAGTATTTT. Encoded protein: CAVAGTTSTDTQYF.